This record concerns one TCR beta chain sequence. The primer mix had 60 Vbeta and 13 Jbeta primers. The method was immunoSEQ multiplex PCR; TCRdb's version includes in-frame clones alone and lacks a portion of them. The sample lists under 200,000 clones; about four fifths were seen once. This specimen belongs to a study of cytomegalovirus exposure and HLA in healthy donors. The clonotype originates from a young woman in good health and CMV-seronegative. Sequencing was carried out using PBMCs.

CDR3 sequence reads: CASSIWAGANDNEQFF. The CDR3 DNA follows: TGTGCCAGTAGTATCTGGGCGGGAGCGAACGACAATGAGCAGTTCTTC. The chain combines TRBV19 with TRBJ2-1, with 7 nucleotides matching TRBD2. Germline trimming cut 3 bases from V and 5 bases from J; bases unmatched to any gene: 10. The CDR3 extends over 16 amino acids. Germline loops: CDR1 LNHDA, CDR2 SQIVND (reference sequence).